This T cell receptor beta chain appears in the sequencing data of a study of T cells in Graves' hyperthyroidism and ophthalmopathy. Study summary: Blood from the periphery was taken at initial diagnosis, before any treatment.

Amplification of TCR beta CDR3 regions was performed using RNA transcripts as template. TCR CDR3 underwent first-round RT-PCR with the HTBI primer set. TCRdb re-derived calls from the multiplex PCR reads in MiXCR, one entry per CDR3 protein. Of 250,000 to 300,000 distinct CDR3 sequences listed, 13% are singletons. This CDR3 is 13 amino acids long. V lost 1 base and J 7 bases, leaving 10 bases between the germline ends. Germline V gene lookup returns CDR1 MDHEN and CDR2 SYDVKM. Study-wide results and caveats: Ophthalmopathy cases were set apart from stable hyperthyroidism by a 13 V-J model. Most expanded thyroid clonotypes above 0.001 also appeared in blood.

This clonotype was counted ten times or more. What it recognizes is unknown. This clonotype was sampled from a woman aged 30 to 39 with Graves' hyperthyroidism that later progressed to Graves' ophthalmopathy. J is TRBJ1-2 and V is TRBV28; D is unclear. The sample consisted of blood. The chain's CDR3 is CASSLSGTSGYTF. The CDR3 nucleotides are TGTGCCAGCAGTTTATCGGGAACAAGTGGCTACACCTTC.